These 13 T cell receptor beta chains originate from one sample sequenced in a study of T cell responses to AZD1222 COVID-19 vaccine. Sequencing was performed with immunoSEQ multiplex PCR; in TCRdb, only in-frame clones are kept and a portion is missing. This table has about 120,000 clones, about 90% appearing once. The sequencing here drew on peripheral blood, taken 28 days after the second AZD1222 dose. All receptors derive from an adult who received the AZD1222 COVID-19 vaccine.

The chain links TRBV27 to TRBJ1-6, with a tentative D call TRBD1 (5 bases). This CDR3 is 14 amino acids long. V was shortened by 3 bases and J by 7 bases, with 10 bases between the two germline ends. Germline V gives CDR1 MNHEY, CDR2 SMNVEV (reference sequence). Here the CDR3 reads CASSFVQANSPLHF. CDR3 DNA: TGTGCCAGCAGTTTTGTACAGGCCAATTCACCCCTCCACTTT.

The chain links TRBV18 to TRBJ1-4; D is uncertain. The CDR3 sequence is 17 residues long. Between the trimmed V and J ends, which lost 4 bases and 5 bases, there was a span of 20 bases. Germline values: CDR1 KGHSH, CDR2 LQKENI. The CDR3 loop is CASSRTPLLIPNEKLFF. The CDR3 nucleotides read TGTGCCAGCTCACGCACGCCGTTACTAATCCCCAATGAAAAACTGTTTTTT.

V usage is TRBV5-1 and J usage is TRBJ2-2, with a possible D match to TRBD2 (5 bases). Germline CDR1 and CDR2: SGHRS and YFSETQ. The CDR3 covers 12 residues. V shed 8 bases and J shed 4 bases, with 9 bases lying between them. CDR3 region: CASRTFTGELFF. DNA for the CDR3: TGCGCCAGTCGGACTTTCACCGGGGAGCTGTTTTTT.

This chain joins TRBV9 and TRBJ2-3; the D gene could be TRBD1 or TRBD2 (5 bases each). Trimming removed 2 bases from V and 2 bases from J, with 15 bases in between. CDR1 is SGDLS, CDR2 YYNGEE, per germline. The CDR3 totals 16 residues. CDR3 region: CASSVITGTHTDTQYF. The CDR3 region has the DNA TGTGCCAGCAGCGTCATCACCGGGACCCACACAGATACGCAGTATTTT.

The chain is built from TRBV15 and TRBJ1-5; 7 bases map to TRBD1. The V gene's germline CDR1 is LNHNV and CDR2 YYDKDF (reference sequence). The ends lost 0 bases at V and 0 bases at J; junction bases unmatched: 2. The length of the CDR3 is 16 residues. CDR3 coding DNA: TGTGCCACCAGCAGAGATGGGACAGCTAGCAATCAGCCCCAGCATTTT. Its translation: CATSRDGTASNQPQHF.

The chain links TRBV5-4 to TRBJ2-7; 12 nucleotides agree with TRBD2. With V trimmed by 0 bases and J by 5 bases, 3 bases remained unmatched. This CDR3 is built from 15 residues. Germline V CDR1 and CDR2: SGHNT, YYREEE (reference sequence). CDR3 nucleotides: TGTGCCAGCAGCTTGGGTGGACTAGCGGGACACGAGCAGTACTTC. Amino acids: CASSLGGLAGHEQYF.

This clone was counted once. The chain links TRBV2 to TRBJ2-5; 7 nucleotides match TRBD1. The CDR3 runs to 12 residues. The J segment lost 7 bases and the V segment lost 6 bases, leaving 5 bases of the junction unmatched. CDR1 and CDR2 (germline): SNHLY, FYNNEI. CDR3 protein: CASSWTGGTQYF. The CDR3 DNA reads as TGTGCCAGCAGCTGGACAGGTGGGACCCAGTACTTC.

This rearrangement joins TRBV28 to TRBJ2-1; 11 positions agree with TRBD2. CDR1 is MDHEN and CDR2 is SYDVKM in the germline V gene. The CDR3 runs to 17 residues. J lost 4 bases, V lost 5 bases, and 10 bases had no gene match. CDR3 sequence (DNA): TGTGCCAGCAGTCTCCGGAGTAGCGGGAGGGTTTACAATGAGCAGTTCTTC. This gives the protein CASSLRSSGRVYNEQFF.

This rearrangement joins TRBV29-1 to TRBJ2-1; TRBD2 aligns across 15 bases. CDR3 size: 15 residues. CDR1 is SQVTM and CDR2 is ANQGSEA in the germline V gene. J lost 9 bases, V lost 6 bases, and 9 bases had no gene match. As DNA, the CDR3 is TGCAGCGTCGGGGGGACTAGCGGGAGGTTGACTGAGCAGTTCTTC. It translates to CSVGGTSGRLTEQFF.

The V and J genes are TRBV3-1 (or the pseudogene TRBV3-2) and TRBJ2-3, with 8 bases identical to TRBD2. Germline V CDR1 and CDR2: LGHDT, YNNKEL (reference sequence). The CDR3 is 15 residues long. V gave up 4 bases and J gave up 5 bases; unmatched junction bases: 8. CDR3 coding DNA: TGTGCCAGCAGCCGGACGGGAGGGCCGGGAGATACGCAGTATTTT. Amino acid sequence: CASSRTGGPGDTQYF.

The chain employs TRBV10-1 and TRBJ1-1; D not resolved. The V and J ends lost 7 bases and 1 base respectively, with 7 bases between them. In germline, CDR1 is WNHNN, CDR2 SYGVQD (reference sequence). There are 12 residues in the CDR3. CDR3 DNA sequence: TGCGCCAGCATGCGGGCGAACACTGAAGCTTTCTTT. The encoded protein is CASMRANTEAFF.

This clone was recorded once. This rearrangement joins TRBV6-5 to TRBJ1-5, with TRBD1 matching over 10 bases. The CDR3 covers 16 residues. Unmatched junction bases numbered 3, after V lost 4 bases and J lost 0 bases. Germline V lookup: CDR1 MNHEY, CDR2 SVGAGI. The CDR3 bases are TGTGCCAGCAGTTTTTGGGACAGGGGTAGCAATCAGCCCCAGCATTTT. Protein: CASSFWDRGSNQPQHF.

V gene TRBV19 combines with J gene TRBJ2-5; D may be TRBD2 (6 bases). The germline V and J ends were trimmed by 3 bases and 2 bases, with 10 bases remaining between them. This CDR3 contains 14 residues. Germline values: CDR1 LNHDA, CDR2 SQIVND (reference sequence). The CDR3 loop reads CASSIGTQQETQYF. CDR3 nucleotides: TGTGCCAGTAGTATCGGGACTCAACAAGAGACCCAGTACTTC.